This T cell receptor (beta chain) was captured by sequencing in a study of persistence of HIV-infected CD4 T cells. Looking at the study overall: Up to about 200 mL blood was drawn at multiple time points; a couple of donors had single-time leukapheresis. Overall study results and limits: TCRbeta richness was lower in CMV- and Gag-responding cells than in anti-CD3/anti-CD28-responding cells.

Cells were stimulated with overlapping HIV-1 Gag 15-mer peptides. CD40L-negative CD69-negative CD45RO-high memory CD4+ T cells were sorted as populations depleted of antigen-responding cells. This was the immunoSEQ version 4 assay in survey mode. The repertoire was sequenced with immunoSEQ multiplex PCR; TCRdb's copy has only in-frame clones and lacks some. The sample has 50,000 to 65,000 clones; roughly 75% are singletons. Turning to this clone: What it recognizes is unknown.

The sequence derives from an adult man with HIV who was CMV-seropositive. Sequenced here: CD4+ T cells sorted from PBMCs after roughly 18-hour stimulation, sampled from a patient who received antiretroviral therapy.

CDR3: CASSLANYNEQFF. The CDR3, as DNA: TGTGCCAGCAGCTTAGCTAATTACAATGAGCAGTTCTTC. V gene TRBV7-9 combines with J gene TRBJ2-1; no reliable D call. Looked up from germline, CDR1 is SEHNR and CDR2 is FQNEAQ (reference sequence). V was shortened by 0 bases and J by 4 bases, with 4 bases between the two germline ends. The CDR3 contains 13 residues.